These T cell receptor beta chains were read from a single sample in a study of response to subunit inactivated influenza vaccine. TCRdb re-analysed the RT-PCR reads in MiXCR, keeping a single row per CDR3 protein. This table has 300,000 to 350,000 distinct CDR3 sequences, approximately 20% appearing once. The sample was PBMCs from blood, taken 21 months after vaccination. The receptor source for this set is a man aged 50 to 69 who received an inactivated influenza vaccine. Both conserved end residues are trimmed from each CDR3. A D gene is named only where the DNA matches it firmly.

d_call	v_call	cdr3_aa
TRBD2	TRBV6-5	ASSYSLAGDYEQY
TRBD1	TRBV12-3/TRBV12-4	ASSQTGGWANEKLF
.	TRBV12-3/TRBV12-4	ASSLGSLGASEAF
TRBD1	TRBV10-3	AISEGDRVGQPQH
TRBD1	TRBV7-9	ASSLERGRGSPLH
.	TRBV18	ASSPRSSLGENIQY
.	TRBV5-1	ASNKGGRDYGYT
.	TRBV11-1	ASSGVRAERRSGNTIY
TRBD1	TRBV28	ASSLSGTVGETQY
.	TRBV7-9	ASSMTALGEKLF
TRBD1	TRBV7-6	ASSLPGGYNEQF
.	TRBV5-1	ASSQTQNYGYT
.	TRBV29-1	SVGGDRTGELF
.	TRBV10-3	AISEMGLSGNTIY
TRBD1	TRBV15	ATSLPGGGTEAF
TRBD2	TRBV28	ASSPLAVNNEQF
TRBD1	TRBV27	ASSKTGSYGYT
TRBD2	TRBV7-8	ASSGSGRAGNEQF
.	TRBV7-9	ASSLLRANSPLH
.	TRBV25-1	ASSESDGGPNYGYT
.	TRBV10-3	AISVEGPGSPLH
TRBD2	TRBV20-1	SARDSRLAGETQY
.	TRBV12-3/TRBV12-4	ASLPNEALAKNIQY
TRBD1	TRBV10-3	AISATRQGFTDTQY
.	TRBV5-4	ASNRQLSNTEAF
.	TRBV6-2/TRBV6-3	ASSRTDSGANVLT
.	TRBV5-4	ASSLEGIPTDTQY
TRBD2	TRBV4-3	ASSSSGRVNEQF
.	TRBV30	AWMGVPWVTEAF
TRBD1	TRBV20-1	SARQGLGQPQH
.	TRBV10-1	ASSKTGNTEAF
TRBD1	TRBV20-1	SVDRGRFGYT
.	TRBV11-2	ASSSFIRGSTRTGYT
.	TRBV29-1	SVTPVQHQETQY
.	TRBV5-1	ASSFRVSNTGELF
TRBD2	TRBV3-1	ASSQLLASTDTQY
.	TRBV4-2	ASSQGDGFNQPQH
.	TRBV5-1	ASSLGQIFYEQY
.	TRBV6-2/TRBV6-3	ASSHSGEQY
TRBD1	TRBV4-1	ASSHRSLRGNQPQH
.	TRBV4-3	ASSQDRGGGDTQY
.	TRBV29-1	SVEESTDEAF
TRBD1	TRBV5-1	ASSRDGQALNTEAF
TRBD1	TRBV5-1	ASSLAWTGGTEAF
TRBD1	TRBV28	ASIPPGTGGANEQF
TRBD1	TRBV7-9	ASSLVPGRGSSYEQY
.	TRBV12-3/TRBV12-4	ASSLFGERNTEAF
.	TRBV6-4	ASSRDVGGKLF
TRBD1	TRBV6-5	ASSWDSQFSYNSPLH
.	TRBV7-2	ASSLGRDYGYT
.	TRBV2	ASSGGRSGTGELF
.	TRBV20-1	SASSRLGSSGNTIY
.	TRBV3-1	ASSPVPVNQPQH
.	TRBV20-1	SASIGGTYEQY